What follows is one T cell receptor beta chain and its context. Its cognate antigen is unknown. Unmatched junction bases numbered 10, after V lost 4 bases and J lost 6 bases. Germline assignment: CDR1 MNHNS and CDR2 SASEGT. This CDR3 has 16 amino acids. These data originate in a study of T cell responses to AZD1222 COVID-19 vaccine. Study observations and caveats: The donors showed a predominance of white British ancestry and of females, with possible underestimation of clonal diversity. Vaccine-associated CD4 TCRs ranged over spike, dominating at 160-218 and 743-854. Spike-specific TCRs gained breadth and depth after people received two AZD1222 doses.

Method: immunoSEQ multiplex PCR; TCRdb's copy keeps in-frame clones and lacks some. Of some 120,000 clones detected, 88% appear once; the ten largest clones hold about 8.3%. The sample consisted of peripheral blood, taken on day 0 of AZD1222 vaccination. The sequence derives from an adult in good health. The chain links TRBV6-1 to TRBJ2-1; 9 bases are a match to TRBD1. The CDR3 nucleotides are TGTGCCAGCAGTGGGCCCACAGGGGGCGCTTCCAATGAGCAGTTCTTC. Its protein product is CASSGPTGGASNEQFF.